The present T cell receptor beta chain was sequenced within a study of T cells in localized non-small cell lung cancer. Study-level findings and limits: Heterogeneity is still possible, as just one tumor region was sequenced. Paired adjacent lung recovered a median roughly 50 of the top 100 tumor clones. Uninvolved adjacent lung had higher T cell clonality than tumor and all other tissues. Elevated blood T cell density was associated with longer overall survival.

Using immunoSEQ multiplex PCR, the repertoire was profiled, and TCRdb retains in-frame clones only, with some absent. The repertoire holds just under 80,000 clones, with 80% as singletons. The germline V gene encodes CDR1 SGHTA and CDR2 FQGTGA. The CDR3 length is 13 residues. Trimming took 5 bases from V and 1 from J, leaving 8 bases between them. Of note for this clone: Antigen unknown.

This specimen consisted of peripheral blood, obtained before any cancer treatment. This TCR was sampled from a female donor older than 55 with stage I lung adenocarcinoma. This chain connects TRBV7-3 to TRBJ1-1, with no clear D. DNA of the CDR3: TGTGCCAGCAGCAAGGATCCGAACACTGAAGCTTTCTTT. This codes for CASSKDPNTEAFF.